This T cell receptor beta chain was sequenced in a study of T-cell memory formation after mild COVID-19. Study-level results: Clones shrinking from day 15 to 85 showed even CD4/CD8 mixes; later expanders tilted CD4+. Cross-reactive memory apparently joined, as some responding clones appeared in pre-infection memory. Clones that contracted clustered mainly in CM and EM if CD4+ and in EMRA if CD8+.

5'RACE with constant-segment primers built TCRalpha and TCRbeta cDNA libraries with UMIs. From the 5' RACE reads, TCRdb called clonotypes with MiXCR, one entry per CDR3 protein. Found here are about 400,000 distinct CDR3 sequences, approximately 14% of them singletons; the top ten hold around 21%. This clonotype was recorded a few times. The antigen is undetermined. The CDR3 spans 17 residues. Trimming took 2 bases from V and 4 from J, leaving 17 bases between them. Germline CDR1 reads MNHEY; CDR2 reads SVGAGI. What was sequenced was PBMCs or a T cell subset sorted from them (not recorded which). The chain uses TRBV6-5 and TRBJ2-2, with D perhaps assigned TRBD1 or TRBD2 (6 bases each). This clonotype was sampled from a man between 18 and 29 years old who had mild COVID-19 (a few samples of this study predate the infection). Cell type and time point are not known. The CDR3 reads CASSYARPGAATGELFF. The CDR3 nucleotides read TGTGCCAGCAGTTACGCGCGACCGGGGGCGGCCACCGGGGAGCTGTTTTTT.